The 32 T cell receptor beta chains below all came from one sample that was sequenced in a study of spatial heterogeneity in lung cancer. TCRdb ran MiXCR on the 5' RACE reads and lists one entry per CDR3 protein. This sample yields about 39,000 distinct CDR3 sequences, of which approximately 5.5% are seen a single time; more than 9% belongs to the top ten. Time point specified: sample taken at primary tumor resection. Without sorting, whole RNA was sequenced from tumor, nontumor lung or frozen PBMC. The sequencing used PBMCs, collected at surgery. The origin of the receptors is a male donor with early-stage non-small cell lung cancer.

The chain has TRBV21-1 and TRBJ2-5; the table's D call, TRBD1, was not checked against the DNA. TRBV21-1 is a recognized pseudogene. The CDR3 length is 16 residues. The CDR3 nucleotides read TGTGCCAGCAGCAAGGGGCCGGGACAGGGCCAAGAGACCCAGTACTTC. Protein: CASSKGPGQGQETQYF.

There are a few counts of this clonotype. Likely a read error: the CDR3 ends without its conserved phenylalanine or tryptophan. The limits of the CDR3 on the DNA are not certain, so only TCRdb's listed CDR3 is given. CDR3 in amino acids: CASSQDNRGTGLVFS. The chain links TRBV3-1 to TRBJ1-2; the table gives TRBD1 as D, unverified against the DNA. The V gene's germline CDR1 is LGHDT and CDR2 YNNKEL (reference sequence). The CDR3 totals 15 residues, both ends included.

This clonotype was detected many times. The rearrangement links TRBV2 to TRBJ1-6; 9 bases agree with TRBD1. Germline V lookup: CDR1 SNHLY, CDR2 FYNNEI. Trimming at V came to 6 bases and at J to 7 bases, leaving 10 bases not matched to a gene. This CDR3 contains 16 residues. The CDR3 is CASRELSGTGNSPLHF. Written as DNA, the CDR3 is TGTGCCAGCAGAGAATTGTCCGGGACAGGGAATTCACCCCTCCACTTT.

This clonotype showed up many times. The V gene is TRBV10-3, the J gene TRBJ2-2; TRBD1 aligns across 10 bases. J was trimmed by 5 bases and V by 5 bases; bases with no gene match: 8. Germline loops: CDR1 ENHRY, CDR2 SYGVKD. The CDR3 spans 16 residues. CDR3 nucleotides: TGTGCCATCAGTCCCGGGACAGGGGCGGGGACCGGGGAGCTGTTTTTT. This translates into CAISPGTGAGTGELFF.

This clonotype was seen repeatedly, ten times or more. The V gene is TRBV7-9, the J gene TRBJ2-7; either TRBD1 or TRBD2 may fit D (5 bases each). The germline V and J ends were trimmed by 1 base and 0 bases, with 7 bases remaining between them. Germline V lookup: CDR1 SEHNR, CDR2 FQNEAQ (reference sequence). The CDR3 runs 14 residues. CDR3: CASSLVGPSYEQYF. The CDR3 DNA is TGTGCCAGCAGCTTAGTGGGACCCTCCTACGAGCAGTACTTC.

This clonotype came up many times. The chain recombines TRBV2 with TRBJ2-7, with TRBD1 as a possible D gene (5 bases). The CDR3 totals 15 residues. Trimming pared 6 bases from V and 0 bases from J, leaving 15 bases between. In germline, CDR1 is SNHLY, CDR2 FYNNEI. CDR3 sequence (DNA): TGTGCCAGCAGCGAGACAGCCAGGAGCTCCTACGAGCAGTACTTC. Translated: CASSETARSSYEQYF.

This clonotype was observed many times. The gene calls are TRBV6-6 and TRBJ1-2, with a possible D match to TRBD1 (5 bases). Per the germline V gene, CDR1 is MNHNY and CDR2 is SVGAGI (reference sequence). The CDR3 contains 16 residues. Trimming cost V 0 bases and J 4 bases, with 15 bases left between them. The CDR3 sequence: CASSYSSGGGFYGYTF. In DNA, the CDR3 is TGTGCCAGCAGTTACTCGTCCGGGGGTGGGTTCTATGGCTACACCTTC.

The table lists this clonotype with many counts. The chain uses TRBV20-1 and TRBJ1-2; unclear D gene. This CDR3 contains 13 residues. V lost 6 bases and J 4 bases, leaving 15 bases between the germline ends. Germline V lookup: CDR1 DFQATT, CDR2 SNEGSKA (reference sequence). CDR3 protein: CSARSIEGYGYTF. Written as DNA, the CDR3 is TGCAGTGCGAGGAGTATCGAGGGCTATGGCTACACCTTC.

This clonotype showed up many times. The conserved closing phenylalanine or tryptophan is absent in this CDR3, likely reflecting a read error. The chain employs TRBV9 and TRBJ2-7; 11 bases align to TRBD1. The CDR3 sequence is 14 residues long. With 4 bases clipped from V and 7 bases from J, the junction kept 7 bases outside the gene matches. CDR1 is SGDLS and CDR2 is YYNGEE in the germline V gene. The CDR3 DNA reads TGTGCCAGCAGCTATGGACAGGGGGCAGGGGAGCAGTACTCC. It codes for CASSYGQGAGEQYS.

The gene calls are TRBV5-1 and TRBJ2-3; no clear D gene. CDR1 and CDR2 (germline): SGHRS, YFSETQ. Between the trimmed V and J ends, which lost 6 bases and 2 bases, there was a span of 7 bases. The CDR3 totals 12 residues. CDR3 in amino acids: CASTPNTDTQYF. CDR3 bases: TGCGCCAGCACGCCTAACACAGATACGCAGTATTTT.

This chain uses TRBV7-2 with TRBJ2-7, with a weak D call TRBD2 (5 bases). The CDR3 loop spans 14 amino acids. V was cut by 1 base and J by 0 bases, with 7 bases left in between. The V gene's germline CDR1 is SGHTA and CDR2 FQGNSA. The CDR3 nucleotides are TGTGCCAGCAGCTTAGTCCGGGGCTCCTACGAGCAGTACTTC. Amino acids: CASSLVRGSYEQYF.

This clonotype was seen at least ten times. The chain carries TRBV28 and TRBJ1-2, with TRBD1 as a possible D gene (6 bases). The CDR3 totals 15 residues. From germline, CDR1 is MDHEN and CDR2 SYDVKM. V gave up 7 bases and J gave up 2 bases, with 17 bases separating them. The CDR3 DNA is TGTGCCAGCACCGAAAGGGGGGGGCGGAACTATGGCTACACCTTC. It encodes CASTERGGRNYGYTF.

J is TRBJ2-2 and V is TRBV15; TRBD1 matches 8 bases. Trimming cost V 5 bases and J 7 bases; bases outside gene matches: 9. This CDR3 contains 15 residues. CDR1 and CDR2 (germline): LNHNV, YYDKDF (reference sequence). The CDR3 coding sequence is TGTGCCACCAGCCGTGGACAGGGCGTTGTCGGGGAGCTGTTTTTT. Its protein product is CATSRGQGVVGELFF.

This chain joins TRBV7-8 and TRBJ1-2; unclear D gene. V was cut by 5 bases and J by 4 bases, with 11 bases left in between. Germline V gene sequence: CDR1 SGHVS, CDR2 FQNEAQ. The CDR3 is 13 amino acids. In DNA, the CDR3 is TGTGCCAGCAGCGTCGAAATGAGCTATGGCTACACCTTC. This translates into CASSVEMSYGYTF.

This clonotype occurred many times. This chain links TRBV6-5 with TRBJ1-2; D ambiguous. V gave up 5 bases and J gave up 5 bases, with 15 bases separating them. Germline V gene data show CDR1 as MNHEY and CDR2 as SVGAGI. This CDR3 contains 14 residues. The CDR3 sequence: CASSRETPSYGYTF. As DNA, the CDR3 is TGTGCCAGCAGTCGAGAGACACCCTCTTATGGCTACACCTTC.

This clonotype came up a few times. The rearrangement links TRBV6-2 or TRBV6-3 to TRBJ2-2, with D perhaps assigned TRBD1 or TRBD2 (6 bases each). Germline CDR1 and CDR2: MNHEY and SVGEGT. The CDR3 is made up of 16 amino acids. V lost 5 bases to trimming and J lost 1 base, with 14 bases between them. Here the CDR3 DNA reads TGTGCCAGCAGTACCCGAGGGGGGTTGAACACCGGGGAGCTGTTTTTT. It codes for CASSTRGGLNTGELFF.

This clonotype came up many times. V is TRBV6-2 or TRBV6-3 and J is TRBJ1-1; maybe TRBD1 (6 bases). Germline-derived CDR1 and CDR2 are MNHEY and SVGEGT. The CDR3 length is 14 residues. V gave up 7 bases and J gave up 0 bases, with 12 bases separating them. The chain's CDR3 is CASNTNRVNTEAFF. CDR3 coding DNA: TGTGCCAGCAACACGAACAGGGTGAACACTGAAGCTTTCTTT.

This clonotype was observed a handful of times. The chain is built from TRBV4-3 and TRBJ1-1; no reliable D call. CDR3 length: 14 residues. The ends were cut back, 6 bases at V and 1 base at J, with 12 bases in the middle. Per the germline V gene, CDR1 is LGHNA and CDR2 is YSLEER. Here the CDR3 reads CASSYWTANTEAFF. CDR3 DNA: TGCGCCAGCAGTTATTGGACGGCGAACACTGAAGCTTTCTTT.

The V and J genes are TRBV3-1 and TRBJ1-1, with TRBD1 as a possible D gene (6 bases). Germline loops: CDR1 LGHDT, CDR2 YNNKEL (reference sequence). The CDR3 is 14 residues long. Between the trimmed V and J ends, which lost 5 bases and 3 bases, there was a span of 13 bases. The CDR3 spells CASSTGYRDTEAFF. The DNA for the CDR3 is TGTGCCAGCAGCACAGGGTATCGAGACACTGAAGCTTTCTTT.

This clonotype was counted between two and nine times. The chain uses TRBV12-3 or TRBV12-4 and TRBJ2-3; possibly TRBD2 for D (6 bases). V was pared by 4 bases and J by 6 bases, with 11 bases between. The length of the CDR3 is 13 residues. DNA for the CDR3: TGTGCCAGCAGTTCGGGGGTCAGGGATACGCAGTATTTT. Translation gives CASSSGVRDTQYF.

The V gene is TRBV6-6, the J gene TRBJ1-2, with D unresolved. With 4 bases removed from V and 2 bases from J, the gap between germline ends came to 8 bases. Germline V gene data show CDR1 as MNHNY and CDR2 as SVGAGI (reference sequence). The CDR3 runs to 13 residues. CDR3 protein: CASSSARNYGYTF. The CDR3 bases are TGTGCCAGCAGTTCGGCACGGAACTATGGCTACACCTTC.

This clonotype was counted ten times or more. V is TRBV6-5 and J is TRBJ2-7, with D tentatively TRBD1 (6 bases). CDR3 length: 16 amino acids. Trimming removed 1 base at V and 4 bases at J, with 17 bases between. Germline loops: CDR1 MNHEY, CDR2 SVGAGI. The CDR3 DNA sequence: TGTGCCAGCAGTTACTTACCGAGCGGACAGCCGTACGAGCAGTACTTC. This encodes CASSYLPSGQPYEQYF.

This clonotype was observed a handful of times. The chain carries TRBV7-8 and TRBJ2-1; 10 bases match TRBD2. V lost 4 bases and J lost 5; bases outside the gene matches: 5. CDR3 length equals 15 residues. Germline-derived CDR1 and CDR2 are SGHVS and FQNEAQ. CDR3 nucleotide sequence: TGTGCCAGCAGCTCAAGCGGGGGGGCCGACAATGAGCAGTTCTTC. Its translation is CASSSSGGADNEQFF.

This clonotype showed up many times. The rearrangement uses TRBV7-9 and TRBJ2-3; D gene ambiguous. Trimming pared 3 bases from V and 0 bases from J, leaving 13 bases between. CDR1 and CDR2 (germline): SEHNR, FQNEAQ (reference sequence). The CDR3 consists of 16 residues. This chain's CDR3 is CASSLLTVTSTDTQYF. For the CDR3, the DNA is TGTGCCAGCAGCTTGTTGACGGTGACTAGCACAGATACGCAGTATTTT.

This clonotype was seen many times. The chain recombines TRBV2 with TRBJ2-1; 11 bases map to TRBD2. The germline V gene has CDR1 SNHLY and CDR2 FYNNEI. V lost 8 bases and J lost 12; bases outside the gene matches: 12. The CDR3 spans 14 residues. CDR3 nucleotide sequence: TGTGCCAGCCGGCTAGCGGGGGGCTCCGAACGGCAGTTCTTC. It yields the protein CASRLAGGSERQFF.

As for this clonotype: A much bigger clone sits one base away, suggesting this may be a read error. J is TRBJ2-2 and V is TRBV7-9, with D possibly TRBD2 on 5 matching bases. CDR1 SEHNR and CDR2 FQNEAQ come from the germline V gene (reference sequence). This CDR3 has 15 amino acids. CDR3 amino acids: CASSLGTSSTRELFF. CDR3 nucleotide sequence: TGTGCCAGCAGCTTAGGAACTAGTTCCACCAGGGAGCTGTTTTTT.

This clonotype was counted at least ten times. CDR3 loop: CASSQDRQYYGYTF. The CDR3 DNA sequence: TGCGCCAGCAGCCAAGATAGGCAGTACTATGGCTACACCTTC. V is TRBV4-1 and J is TRBJ1-2, with D hard to call. In germline, CDR1 is MGHRA, CDR2 YSYEKL. This CDR3 region has 14 residues. Trimming removed 0 bases from V and 3 bases from J, with 8 bases in between.

The table lists this clonotype with many counts. The chain couples TRBV20-1 to TRBJ2-7, with D maybe TRBD2 (6 bases). Deletions cut 0 bases from V and 1 base from J, with 10 bases between. The CDR3 spans 14 residues. Germline values: CDR1 DFQATT, CDR2 SNEGSKA (reference sequence). The CDR3 DNA sequence: TGCAGTGCTAGAGATCGGGGGAGGTCCTACGAGCAGTACTTC. This codes for CSARDRGRSYEQYF.

There are a few counts of this clonotype. The V and J genes are TRBV4-2 and TRBJ2-7, with TRBD2 identical over 7 bases. Germline loops: CDR1 LGHNA, CDR2 YNFKEQ. The CDR3 totals 16 residues. J was trimmed by 2 bases and V by 1 base; bases with no gene match: 8. CDR3 coding DNA: TGTGCCAGCAGCCAAGCATCTCGGGGAGGGACCTACGAGCAGTACTTC. It specifies CASSQASRGGTYEQYF.

This clonotype showed up just a few times. This chain joins TRBV5-1 and TRBJ2-5; 9 bases agree with TRBD2. This CDR3 contains 16 residues. Germline-derived CDR1 and CDR2 are SGHRS and YFSETQ. V shed 0 bases and J 2 bases; nucleotides not matched to a gene: 5. The CDR3 DNA reads TGCGCCAGCAGCTTGGGTACTAGCGGGCCGCAAGAGACCCAGTACTTC. It translates to CASSLGTSGPQETQYF.

This clonotype was recorded at least ten times. V usage is TRBV20-1 and J usage is TRBJ1-6; the D gene is possibly TRBD1 (6 bases). Germline V gene sequence: CDR1 DFQATT, CDR2 SNEGSKA (reference sequence). The CDR3 is made up of 13 amino acids. The chain's CDR3 is CSLPQGPNSPLHF. CDR3 nucleotide sequence: TGCAGCCTCCCACAGGGTCCAAATTCACCCCTCCACTTT.

This clonotype was recorded many times. The chain uses TRBV11-2 and TRBJ1-1; a possible D gene is TRBD1 (5 bases). Trimming removed 8 bases from V and 3 bases from J, with 22 bases in between. The CDR3 covers 16 residues. Germline values: CDR1 SGHAT, CDR2 FQNNGV. The CDR3 DNA reads as TGTGCCAGCGGGAAGGGGCAGGTTGGCCTACACACTGAAGCTTTCTTT. Translated: CASGKGQVGLHTEAFF.